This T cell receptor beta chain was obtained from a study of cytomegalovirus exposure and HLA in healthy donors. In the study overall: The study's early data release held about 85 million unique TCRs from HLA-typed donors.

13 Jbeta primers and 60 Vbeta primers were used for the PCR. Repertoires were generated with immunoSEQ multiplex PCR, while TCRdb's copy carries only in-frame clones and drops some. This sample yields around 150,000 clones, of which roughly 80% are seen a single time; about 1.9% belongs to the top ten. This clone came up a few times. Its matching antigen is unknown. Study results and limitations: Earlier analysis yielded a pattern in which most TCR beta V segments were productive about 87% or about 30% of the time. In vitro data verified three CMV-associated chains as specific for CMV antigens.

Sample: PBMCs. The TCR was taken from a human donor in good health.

DNA for the CDR3: TGTGCCAGCGCCGGCGGAAACTATGGCTACACCTTC. It is translated as CASAGGNYGYTF. The J gene is TRBJ1-2, the V gene TRBV27, with D uncertain. This CDR3 region has 12 residues. V gave up 8 bases and J gave up 2 bases, with 9 bases separating them. Germline-derived CDR1 and CDR2 are MNHEY and SMNVEV (reference sequence).